This T cell receptor beta chain was retrieved from a study of cytomegalovirus exposure and HLA in healthy donors. Study-wide findings and caveats: Specific recognition of CMV antigens was confirmed in vitro for a few chains (all CMV-associated). HLA allele associations emerged for around 15,000 TCR beta sequences in a later analysis, at 0.05 false discovery rate.

The sample holds a few counts of this clone. Its antigen is not known. The PCR had 60 Vbeta and 13 Jbeta primers. Sequencing was performed with immunoSEQ multiplex PCR; in TCRdb, only in-frame clones are kept and a portion is missing. This sample has 150,000 to 200,000 clones, with 75% to 85% found just once. The sequence was obtained from a woman aged 45-65 years in good health and CMV-seronegative. The sample comprised PBMCs.

CDR3 region: CSVDRNGNTEAFF. CDR3 in DNA: TGCAGCGTTGACAGGAACGGGAACACTGAAGCTTTCTTT. The chain carries TRBV29-1 and TRBJ1-1; D is uncertain. Trimming removed 3 bases at V and 1 base at J, with 9 bases between. This CDR3 is 13 amino acids long. Germline CDR1 SQVTM, CDR2 ANQGSEA.